This T cell receptor beta chain was recorded in a study of blood T cell repertoires in COVID-19. Trimming took 6 bases from V and 4 from J; bases not matched to a gene: 4. From germline, CDR1 is SGHAT and CDR2 FQNNGV. The CDR3 is 15 amino acids. Authors' data handling: The assay estimated nucleated cells by amplifying reference gene primers. Method: immunoSEQ multiplex PCR; TCRdb's copy keeps in-frame clones and lacks some. D and trimming come from the DNA, and the V and J calls and clone size come from that table. The sample has around 46,000 clones; roughly nine tenths are singletons. Participant ages covered roughly 18 to 90 years across about 25 US areas. In assigning cohorts, the study relied on participant-reported clinical history. Recovered status in Cohort 3 required two negative PCRs, clearance, or symptom resolution.

Sequenced sample: PBMCs or T cells enriched from blood (not recorded which). The genes are TRBV11-2 and TRBJ2-1; 12 nucleotides match TRBD2. This clonotype was sampled from a woman aged 45-65 years who had recovered from COVID-19. CDR3 sequence: CASRGGLAGYNEQFF. In DNA form, the CDR3 reads TGTGCCAGCAGGGGGGGACTAGCGGGTTACAATGAGCAGTTCTTC.